This TCR beta chain was recorded in a study of T cell responses to AZD1222 COVID-19 vaccine. Study-level findings and limits: Repertoires were obtained solely post-peak T cell response. Once two AZD1222 doses were given, Spike-specific TCR breadth and depth went up. The donor cohort was predominantly white British with a female majority, and clonal diversity may have been underestimated. Unmutated variant regions reportedly attract nearly half of all spike-specific TCRs.

Trimming removed 8 bases from V and 3 bases from J, with 16 bases in between. Germline V gene data show CDR1 as MDHEN and CDR2 as SYDVKM. The CDR3 loop spans 15 amino acids. The assay was immunoSEQ multiplex PCR, and TCRdb's table has in-frame clones only and misses some. The data contain about 160,000 clones, roughly nine tenths of them seen just once; the ten biggest clones take up roughly 4.4%. Of note for this clone: As yet, its antigen is unknown.

Source: peripheral blood, taken on day 0 of MenACWY control vaccination. This receptor was taken from an adult in good health. This chain uses TRBV28 with TRBJ1-4; a possible D gene is TRBD1 (5 bases). Here the CDR3 DNA reads TGTGCCAGCCGCCCAACGGGGCGAGCTAATGAAAAACTGTTTTTT. Amino acid sequence: CASRPTGRANEKLFF.